This T cell receptor (beta chain) was captured by sequencing in a study of cytomegalovirus exposure and HLA in healthy donors. Whole-study context: Tens of millions of unique TCRs, all from HLA-typed donors, were included in an early release of the data.

Study findings and constraints: Some TCR beta chains (164 of them) were listed as cytomegalovirus-associated. In a later analysis, a missense DCLRE1C variant was linked to TCR beta V- and J-gene trimming.

The PCR ran on 60 Vbeta and 13 Jbeta primers. Sequenced by immunoSEQ multiplex PCR; TCRdb stores in-frame clones only, minus some. The data contain around 140,000 clones, approximately 10% of them singletons. As concerns this clone: Its specificity is unknown.

J gave up 4 bases and V 0 bases, and 3 bases lay outside the gene matches. The CDR3 sequence is 15 residues long. The V gene's germline CDR1 is SGHRS and CDR2 YFSETQ. Donors showed nominal health when sampled, although they likely had unrecorded immune exposures. This TCR was sampled from a woman aged 40 to 49 in good health and CMV-seropositive. Source material: PBMCs. The chain couples TRBV5-1 to TRBJ2-5; 10 bases line up with TRBD2. In nucleotides, the CDR3 is TGCGCCAGCAGCTTGGGGTCTAGCGGGGGAGAGACCCAGTACTTC. Translation gives CASSLGSSGGETQYF.